The TCR beta chain described here comes from a study of T cell repertoires in cytomegalovirus infection. Study details: Public signatures in TCR beta pointed to CMV infection and matching HLA type. Study-wide points: The ex vivo response was dominated by HLA-C-restricted CMV-specific TCR beta clonotypes.

MiXCR, run by TCRdb on the reads, gives a single entry per CDR3 protein. The table includes more than 400,000 distinct CDR3 sequences, about 26% detected once. This clonotype was seen only a few times. Its antigen is unknown. Germline values: CDR1 LGHDT, CDR2 YNNKEL (reference sequence). CDR3 length equals 14 residues. V shed 8 bases and J shed 5 bases, with 18 bases lying between them. The sequence was collected from a human donor in good health (CMV status not recorded). Some clones in this sample may be carry-over from other donors' samples. This rearrangement joins TRBV3-1 to TRBJ2-5; D perhaps matches TRBD1 (7 bases). The sample comprised PBMCs. The CDR3 here is CASGGQVAGETQYF. CDR3 nucleotide sequence: TGTGCCAGCGGAGGACAGGTCGCGGGGGAGACCCAGTACTTC.